This TCR beta chain was documented in a study of blood T cell repertoires in COVID-19 (TCRdb year 2020). Looking at the study overall: Samples covering the acute and convalescent phases of COVID-19 were provided by collaborators in the United States, Italy and Spain. The prospective study material was composed of cDNA or gDNA derived from T cells, B-cell-depleted T cells, or PBMCs. The dataset comprised deeply sampled blood TCRbeta repertoires from subjects exposed to, actively infected with, or recovered from COVID-19. The repertoires were released in a freely available public database meant as a resource for research on the immune response to SARS-CoV-2. The samples were drawn from two sources: the first 160 participants of the ongoing ImmuneRACE study, and 1,000 to 1,500 subjects contributed by 6 global collaborators. Nearly every sample came with metadata listing a de-identified subject ID, COVID-19 status, age in years and sex. Where available, HLA class I and class II types were obtained from metadata supplied by the sample provider rather than from assay-based typing. Broad study findings and their caveats: Clinical and demographic metadata were provided uncurated, with the amount varying by source and participant.

For this clone: Its antigen specificity is not known. No much larger clone exists at a distance of one base, and base qualities are not known.

At the junction V is shortened by 0 bases and J by 2 bases; bases outside the gene matches: 5. The CDR3 has 15 amino acids, counting the end cysteine and phenylalanine. Kept here is only the CDR3 DNA, which spans 45 bases and is read in frame from base 1. CDR1 and CDR2 are read off the germline V gene as SQVTM and ANQGSEA. Enrolling through a virtual design, the prospective study's participants ranged in age from about 18 to 89 years and lived across about two dozen United States geographic areas. In the prospective study, cohorts were assigned on the basis of participant-reported clinical history obtained from a screening survey and a study questionnaire. For ImmuneRACE Cohort 3, a participant was defined as recovered based on two consecutive negative NP/OP PCR tests, clearance by a healthcare professional, or resolution of symptoms. Each participant in the prospective study had whole blood, serum and a nasopharyngeal or oropharyngeal swab collected by mobile phlebotomists. Prospective study participants could optionally give additional blood draws and questionnaires over an approximately two-month period. Before DNA extraction, blood samples from the prospective study were shipped at room temperature or frozen.

TCRbeta CDR3 regions were amplified from genomic DNA using the immunoSEQ Assay, a bias-controlled multiplex PCR. The original pipeline was this. The number of nucleated cells in each sample was estimated from the amplification of reference gene primers within the assay. To quantify the absolute abundance of each unique TCRbeta CDR3 rearrangement, sequence reads were collapsed and filtered. For each sample, productive Simpson clonality was calculated as the square root of Simpson's diversity index across productive rearrangements. As stored in TCRdb, this immuneACCESS dataset retains in-frame rearrangements with V and J assigned. A fraction of the clones does not appear; measured against another copy, unresolved V genes explain less than half of the discrepancy, and the remainder lacks a known reason. Clonal size and the V and J genes are those of that table, whereas D and trimming came from the DNA. The sample contains 150,000 to 200,000 clones, approximately 80% of them found a single time. 3.4% of the sample lies in the top ten.

The rearrangement joined TRBV29-1 to TRBJ2-7, with 9 bases matching TRBD1. Sequencing input: PBMCs or T cells enriched from blood (not recorded which). The source is a woman in her fifties or sixties who had recovered from COVID-19. The CDR3 amino acid sequence is: CSVEEMGQGAYEQYF. The DNA reads as follows: TGCAGCGTTGAAGAAATGGGACAGGGCGCCTACGAGCAGTACTTC.